The 9 T cell receptor beta chains in this list originate from one sample, sequenced in a study of cytomegalovirus exposure and HLA in healthy donors. The PCR contained 60 Vbeta and 13 Jbeta primers. The assay was immunoSEQ multiplex PCR, and TCRdb's table has in-frame clones only and misses some. The sample yields around 150,000 clones, roughly 70% seen once. Material: PBMCs. Receptor source: a woman in her forties in good health and CMV-seronegative.

The chain is built from TRBV5-8 and TRBJ2-3; 12 positions match TRBD2. The germline gives CDR1 SGHTS, CDR2 YDEGEE. V shed 1 base and J 2 bases; nucleotides not matched to a gene: 2. The CDR3 is made up of 16 amino acids. This CDR3 reads CASSLWTSGVTDTQYF. DNA of the CDR3: TGTGCCAGCAGCTTGTGGACTAGCGGGGTCACAGATACGCAGTATTTT.

The chain joins TRBV5-1 to TRBJ2-2; 11 nucleotides match TRBD1. The ends lost 3 bases at V and 6 bases at J; junction bases unmatched: 7. Looked up from germline, CDR1 is SGHRS and CDR2 is YFSETQ. CDR3 size: 16 residues. CDR3 residues: CASSSGQGVVAGELFF. CDR3 nucleotides: TGCGCCAGCAGCTCGGGACAGGGGGTGGTTGCCGGGGAGCTGTTTTTT.

The V gene is TRBV28, the J gene TRBJ1-5, with 7 bases aligning to TRBD1. The germline V gene has CDR1 MDHEN and CDR2 SYDVKM. The CDR3 consists of 16 residues. V gave up 6 bases and J gave up 3 bases; unmatched junction bases: 11. The CDR3 DNA follows: TGTGCCAGCAGCCTACAGGGGACAATCAACAATCAGCCCCAGCATTTT. Translated, it gives CASSLQGTINNQPQHF.

This chain joins TRBV4-1 and TRBJ2-7, with D possibly TRBD2 on 5 matching bases. The V end lost 1 base, the J end lost 7 bases, and 14 bases lay between the germline ends. The CDR3 has 14 amino acids. Germline lookup yields CDR1 MGHRA and CDR2 YSYEKL. The CDR3 here is CASSQGTHVNEQYF. CDR3 sequence (DNA): TGCGCCAGCAGCCAAGGGACTCACGTTAATGAGCAGTACTTC.

Worth noting for this clone: Mismatch with germline at one junction end may stem from a read error. The chain carries TRBV5-6 and TRBJ1-5; D perhaps matches TRBD1 (5 bases). The CDR3 is 14 residues long. Germline lookup yields CDR1 SGHDT and CDR2 YYEEEE. The DNA for the CDR3 is TGTGCCAGCAGCTTCTGGGGCAGCAGTCAGCCCCAGCATTTT. Its translation: CASSFWGSSQPQHF.

This clone was seen only a few times. The genes are TRBV28 and TRBJ1-4; perhaps TRBD1 as D (5 bases). Trimming shortened V by 3 bases and J by 0 bases, and 11 bases separated the two germline ends. CDR3 length: 16 amino acids. The germline CDR1 and CDR2 sequences are MDHEN and SYDVKM. This chain's CDR3 is CASSFPGHSTNEKLFF. The CDR3 coding sequence is TGTGCCAGCAGTTTCCCAGGGCACTCAACTAATGAAAAACTGTTTTTT. Full variable domain (outside the CDR3, taken from reference TRBV28 and TRBJ1-4): DVKVTQSSRYLVKRTGEKVFLECVQDMDHENMFWYRQDPGLGLRLIYFSYDVKMKEKGDIPEGYSVSREKKERFSLILESASTNQTSMYLCASSFPGHSTNEKLFFGSGTQLSVL.

Here the CDR3 reads CASSSLANTEAFF. The CDR3 nucleotides read TGCGCCAGCAGCTCCCTGGCGAACACTGAAGCTTTCTTT. This chain links TRBV5-1 with TRBJ1-1; D unresolved. V dropped 3 bases and J dropped 1 base, with 7 bases sitting between them. Per germline, CDR1 SGHRS and CDR2 YFSETQ. This CDR3 has 13 amino acids.

V usage is TRBV5-1 and J usage is TRBJ2-1; the match to TRBD2 covers 13 bases. Per the germline V gene, CDR1 is SGHRS and CDR2 is YFSETQ. The trim removed 4 bases at V and 0 bases at J, leaving 1 base unmatched. This CDR3 comprises 16 residues. The CDR3 here is CASSRTSGSSYNEQFF. DNA for the CDR3: TGCGCCAGCAGCCGGACTAGCGGGAGCTCCTACAATGAGCAGTTCTTC.

The rearrangement uses TRBV5-6 and TRBJ2-7, with 10 nucleotides matching TRBD2. With 0 bases clipped from V and 3 bases from J, the junction kept 3 bases outside the gene matches. The germline V gene encodes CDR1 SGHDT and CDR2 YYEEEE. The CDR3 is 15 residues long. Here the CDR3 reads CASSLAGTSDYEQYF. The CDR3 bases are TGTGCCAGCAGCTTGGCCGGGACTAGCGACTACGAGCAGTACTTC.